This T cell receptor (beta chain) is from a study of shared clonotypes between healthy human individuals. Study in general: The people who gave samples were two women and three men aged 18 to 49.

CDR1 and CDR2 from the germline V gene are KGHSH and LQKENI. V lost 0 bases and J lost 7; bases outside the gene matches: 9. CDR3 length: 17 residues. In the original processing: ImmunoSEQ gave junction-only sequences without quality scores, so filtering differed. Measured with immunoSEQ multiplex PCR; TCRdb has only the in-frame clones, and not every one. Clone size and V and J calls were adopted from that table, with D and trimming inferred from the DNA. The sample lists some 1.5 million clones; 95% to 97% were seen once. Memory CD4+ cells were the fraction left after CD45RA+ naive selection. This TCR was sampled from a young man in good health. The chain employs TRBV18 and TRBJ2-4; TRBD2 aligns across 10 bases. The specimen sequenced was naive CD4+ T cells sorted from blood. Subset described: CD45RA+ positively selected. CDR3 sequence: CASSPPGLAPEGNIQYF. In DNA form, the CDR3 reads TGTGCCAGCTCACCACCGGGACTAGCGCCCGAGGGGAACATTCAGTACTTC.